The sequence of this TCR beta chain was determined in a study of blood T cell repertoires in COVID-19. For the study at large: Collection of acute and convalescent COVID-19 samples took place in the United States, Italy and Spain. PBMCs, B-cell-depleted T cells, or T cells were the source of the cDNA or gDNA that made up the material.

This CDR3 contains 14 residues. V lost 7 bases, J lost 0 bases, and 12 bases lay in between. CDR1 is SNHLY, CDR2 FYNNEI, per germline. Authors' data handling: How many nucleated cells were present was estimated from reference gene primer amplification. Sequenced by immunoSEQ multiplex PCR; TCRdb stores in-frame clones only, minus some. V and J calls plus clone size are reproduced from that table; the DNA served to infer D and trimming. The data contain 140,000 to 150,000 clones, about 90% of them singletons. The chain carries TRBV2 and TRBJ1-1; no clear D. This TCR derives from a human donor in a cohort sampled during active COVID-19. The source material was peripheral blood. The CDR3 protein is CASISQNMNTEAFF. The CDR3 DNA reads TGTGCCAGCATCTCTCAGAATATGAACACTGAAGCTTTCTTT.